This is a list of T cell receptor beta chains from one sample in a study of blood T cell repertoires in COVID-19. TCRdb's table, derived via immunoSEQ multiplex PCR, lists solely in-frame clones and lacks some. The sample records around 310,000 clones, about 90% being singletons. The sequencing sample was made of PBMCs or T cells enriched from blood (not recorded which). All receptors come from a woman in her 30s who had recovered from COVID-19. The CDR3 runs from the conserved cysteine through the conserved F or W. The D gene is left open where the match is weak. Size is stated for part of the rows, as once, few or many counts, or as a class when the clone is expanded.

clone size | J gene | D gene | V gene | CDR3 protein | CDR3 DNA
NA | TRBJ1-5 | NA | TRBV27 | CASSSTGNQPQHF | TGTGCCAGCAGTTCCACAGGAAATCAGCCCCAGCATTTT
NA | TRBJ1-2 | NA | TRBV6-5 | CASSYQGTNYGYTF | TGTGCCAGCAGTTACCAGGGAACCAACTATGGCTACACCTTC
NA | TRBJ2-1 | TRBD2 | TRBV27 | CATTALGTSDSDEQFF | TGTGCCACCACTGCTCTCGGGACTAGCGATTCGGATGAGCAGTTCTTC
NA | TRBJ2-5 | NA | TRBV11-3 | CASSPTGPGETQYF | TGTGCCAGCAGCCCAACAGGGCCTGGGGAGACCCAGTACTTC
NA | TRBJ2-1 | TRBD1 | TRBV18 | CASSPFDGTGANNEQFF | TGTGCCAGCTCACCTTTCGACGGGACAGGGGCTAACAATGAGCAGTTCTTC
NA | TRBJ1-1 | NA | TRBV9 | CASSVYPGIGSEAFF | TGTGCCAGCAGCGTCTACCCAGGGATCGGATCGGAGGCTTTCTTT
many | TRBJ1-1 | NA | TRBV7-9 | CASSLAEGMNTEAFF | TGTGCCAGCAGCTTAGCGGAGGGGATGAACACTGAAGCTTTCTTT
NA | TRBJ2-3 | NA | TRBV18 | CASFPAGTTTRGHSTDTQYF | TGTGCCAGCTTTCCGGCGGGGACCACCACTAGGGGGCATAGCACAGATACGCAGTATTTT
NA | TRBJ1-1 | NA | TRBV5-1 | CASSLLPGKGTEAFF | TGCGCCAGCAGCTTACTCCCAGGGAAGGGCACTGAAGCTTTCTTT
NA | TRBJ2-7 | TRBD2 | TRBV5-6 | CASSPGAGVSYEQYF | TGTGCCAGCAGCCCGGGAGCGGGAGTGTCCTACGAGCAGTACTTC
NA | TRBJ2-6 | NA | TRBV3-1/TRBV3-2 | CASSRGSSGANVLTF | TGTGCCAGCAGCCGAGGGAGCTCTGGGGCCAACGTCCTGACTTTC
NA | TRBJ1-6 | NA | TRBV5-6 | CASSLRQGRIYNSPLHF | TGTGCCAGCAGCTTGAGGCAGGGGCGAATTTATAATTCACCCCTCCACTTT
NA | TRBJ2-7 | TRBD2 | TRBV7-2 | CASSLVSGGDYEQYF | TGTGCCAGCAGCTTAGTTAGCGGGGGGGACTACGAGCAGTACTTC
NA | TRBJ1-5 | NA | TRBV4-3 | CASSQARARNQPQHF | TGCGCCAGCAGCCAGGCCAGGGCCCGGAATCAGCCCCAGCATTTT
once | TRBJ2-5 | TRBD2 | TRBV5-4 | CASSPKLAAYQETQYF | TGTGCCAGCAGCCCTAAACTAGCGGCGTACCAAGAGACCCAGTACTTC
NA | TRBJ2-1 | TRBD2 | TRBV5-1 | CASTLAGLNEQFF | TGCGCCAGCACCCTAGCGGGACTCAATGAGCAGTTCTTC
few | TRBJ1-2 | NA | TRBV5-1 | CASSAAQGNYGYTF | TGCGCCAGCAGCGCCGCACAGGGCAACTATGGCTACACCTTC
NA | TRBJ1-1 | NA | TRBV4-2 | CASSHGNENTEAFF | TGTGCCAGCAGCCACGGGAATGAGAACACTGAAGCTTTCTTT
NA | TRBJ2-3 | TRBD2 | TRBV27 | CASTTSGNPSTDTQYF | TGTGCCAGCACCACTAGCGGAAACCCTAGCACAGATACGCAGTATTTT
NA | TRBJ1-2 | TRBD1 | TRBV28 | CASSPLGQGTYGYTF | TGTGCCAGCAGCCCCCTGGGACAGGGAACCTATGGCTACACCTTC
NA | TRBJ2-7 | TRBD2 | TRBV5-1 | CASSYDLAGGSYEQYF | TGCGCCAGCAGCTACGATTTAGCGGGAGGTTCCTACGAGCAGTACTTC
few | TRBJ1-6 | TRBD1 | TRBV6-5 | CASSYPGQNSPLHF | TGTGCCAGCAGTTACCCGGGACAGAATTCACCCCTCCACTTT
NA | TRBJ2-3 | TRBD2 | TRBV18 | CASSSLAGNTDTQYF | TGTGCCAGCTCAAGCCTAGCGGGAAACACAGATACGCAGTATTTT
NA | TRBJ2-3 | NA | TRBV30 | CAWEEGGGVMQYF | TGTGCCTGGGAAGAGGGAGGAGGGGTAATGCAGTATTTT
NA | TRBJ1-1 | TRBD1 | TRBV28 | CASSLDRGLTATAFF | TGTGCCAGCAGCCTCGACAGGGGGCTGACGGCGACAGCTTTCTTT
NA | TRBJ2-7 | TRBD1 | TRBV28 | CASSSPGDRESGEQYF | TGTGCCAGCAGTTCCCCGGGGGACAGGGAAAGTGGGGAGCAGTACTTC
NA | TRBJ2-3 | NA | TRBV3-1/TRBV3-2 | CASSPRDSRWGDTQYF | TGTGCCAGCAGCCCCCGGGACTCACGGTGGGGAGATACGCAGTATTTT
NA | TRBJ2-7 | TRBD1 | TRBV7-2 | CASSLAGQGMREQYF | TGTGCCAGCAGCTTAGCGGGACAGGGGATGAGGGAGCAGTACTTC
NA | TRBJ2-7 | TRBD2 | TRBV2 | CASSIQRESYEQYF | TGTGCCAGCAGCATCCAGCGGGAGTCGTACGAGCAGTACTTC
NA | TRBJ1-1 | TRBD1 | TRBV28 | CASSLGPQRTGLNTEAFF | TGTGCCAGCAGTTTGGGCCCCCAAAGGACAGGACTGAACACTGAAGCTTTCTTT
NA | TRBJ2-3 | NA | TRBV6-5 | CASSLQQGLDTQYF | TGTGCCAGCAGCCTGCAACAGGGTCTAGATACGCAGTATTTT
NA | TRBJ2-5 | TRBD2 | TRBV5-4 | CASSSFAGGLGETQYF | TGTGCCAGCAGTTCTTTCGCGGGGGGCTTGGGAGAGACCCAGTACTTC
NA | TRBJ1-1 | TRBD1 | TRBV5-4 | CASSWRDRGTAEAFF | TGTGCCAGCAGCTGGAGGGACAGGGGTACGGCTGAAGCTTTCTTT
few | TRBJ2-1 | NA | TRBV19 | CASSIHNPGYNEQFF | TGTGCCAGTAGTATTCACAATCCGGGGTATAATGAGCAGTTCTTC
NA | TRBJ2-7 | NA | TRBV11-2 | CASSFPAAGDEQYF | TGTGCCAGCAGCTTTCCGGCTGCGGGTGACGAGCAGTACTTC
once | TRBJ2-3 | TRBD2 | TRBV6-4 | CASSPSGATDTQYF | TGTGCCAGCAGTCCTAGCGGGGCCACAGATACGCAGTATTTT
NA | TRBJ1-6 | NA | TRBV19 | CASSSQGLRNSPLHF | TGTGCCAGTAGTTCCCAGGGTCTCAGAAATTCACCCCTCCACTTT
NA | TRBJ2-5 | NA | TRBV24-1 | CATSDLLLRLTTEETQYF | TGTGCCACCAGTGATCTCCTATTGCGGCTCACCACGGAAGAGACCCAGTACTTC
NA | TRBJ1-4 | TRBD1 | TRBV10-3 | CAISRGPDEKLFF | TGTGCCATCAGCAGGGGGCCGGATGAAAAACTGTTTTTT
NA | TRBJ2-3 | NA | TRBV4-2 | CASSQDGTATAQYF | TGTGCCAGCAGCCAAGATGGGACTGCCACTGCGCAGTATTTT
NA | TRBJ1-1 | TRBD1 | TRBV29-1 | CSVRDRGMNTEAFF | TGCAGCGTTAGGGACAGGGGGATGAACACTGAAGCTTTCTTT
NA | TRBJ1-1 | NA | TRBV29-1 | CSVVRGMNTEAFF | TGCAGCGTTGTCCGGGGGATGAACACTGAAGCTTTCTTT